This T cell receptor (beta chain) was identified during a study of CD8 T cells in ankylosing spondylitis. Study-wide results and limits: One TCR beta motif, made up of several highly homologous variants, appeared characteristic of ankylosing spondylitis blood. CD8+ cells made up the disease-linked clones, which were relatively rare in peripheral blood. Earlier work had already found some motif variants in reactive arthritis synovial fluid and blood.

This clonotype was observed at least ten times. Its antigen is not identified. Trimming shortened V by 0 bases and J by 8 bases, and 16 bases separated the two germline ends. This CDR3 is built from 15 residues. Per germline, CDR1 KGHSH and CDR2 LQKENI. Preparation of TCR beta libraries was done by quantitative 5'-RACE with molecular barcodes. Via MiXCR, TCRdb re-called the 5' RACE reads, giving one row per CDR3 protein. The sample lists around 230,000 distinct CDR3 sequences; around 7.8% were seen once. The sample taken for sequencing was blood, either unsorted or a sorted T cell fraction (not recorded which). This sequence originates from a male donor with ankylosing spondylitis or in good health (not recorded which). The rearrangement links TRBV18 to TRBJ1-2; D perhaps matches TRBD1 (6 bases). The CDR3 protein is CASSPPSTGPLGYTF. In DNA form, the CDR3 reads TGTGCCAGCTCACCACCGAGTACAGGGCCCCTCGGCTACACCTTC.